This T cell receptor (beta chain) is drawn from a study of cytomegalovirus exposure and HLA in healthy donors. The study, taken as a whole, reports: Associated with cytomegalovirus, according to the listing, were around 160 TCR beta chains. Cytomegalovirus status, reportedly, was diagnosed with high specificity and sensitivity by the classifier.

It was the roughly 110-subject validation cohort, separate from the approximately 670-subject first cohort, to which the donors belonged. Repertoires were generated with immunoSEQ multiplex PCR, while TCRdb's copy carries only in-frame clones and drops some. The data contain roughly 180,000 clones, around nine tenths of them singletons. This clone appeared once. The antigen is not known. V lost 6 bases and J 0 bases, leaving 3 bases between the germline ends. Germline values: CDR1 MDHEN, CDR2 SYDVKM. The CDR3 contains 12 residues. The chain recombines TRBV28 with TRBJ1-5, with unresolved D. Sequencing used PBMCs. This TCR derives from a man aged 30 to 39 in good health and CMV-seropositive. In DNA form, the CDR3 reads TGTGCCAGCAGGGCTAGCAATCAGCCCCAGCATTTT. Protein: CASRASNQPQHF.